This TCR beta chain was documented in a study of blood T cell repertoires in COVID-19. Turning to the study itself: Acute and convalescent COVID-19 samples came from the United States, Italy and Spain. T cells, B-cell-depleted T cells, or PBMCs provided the cDNA or gDNA that served as material.

In the source study's methods: Amplified reference gene primers provided the basis for estimating nucleated cell counts. Produced via immunoSEQ multiplex PCR; TCRdb's table is partial and in-frame only. The DNA was the basis for D and trimming; V, J and clone size are from that table. Of fewer than 300,000 clones in the sample, around 90% were seen once. Germline assignment: CDR1 MNHEY and CDR2 SMNVEV (reference sequence). The trim removed 6 bases at V and 2 bases at J, leaving 6 bases unmatched. The CDR3 contains 15 residues. Sequenced sample: peripheral blood. This sequence joins TRBV27 and TRBJ1-5; 8 positions agree with TRBD1. The sequence was obtained from a man aged 18-30 years with active or convalescent COVID-19. The CDR3 reads CASSDRGLRNQPQHF. The CDR3 DNA reads as TGTGCCAGCAGCGACAGGGGTCTCCGCAATCAGCCCCAGCATTTT.